The TCR beta chain described here comes from a study of cytomegalovirus exposure and HLA in healthy donors. Study details: Earlier, 90 million to 140 million unique TCR beta sequences were recovered from approximately 180 million T cells by an analysis.

This clone was recorded a few times. The antigen is not known. V was cut by 5 bases and J by 0 bases, with 8 bases left in between. The CDR3 length is 13 residues. CDR1 and CDR2 from the germline V gene are SGHRS and YFSETQ. Amplification used 60 Vbeta primers and 13 Jbeta primers. Clones were sequenced by immunoSEQ multiplex PCR, and TCRdb holds only the in-frame ones, with some missing. The sample shows more than 110,000 clones, 75% to 90% of them seen only once. Study observations and caveats: Confirmation was obtained in vitro that three CMV-associated chains are specific for CMV antigens. A later analysis found that most CMV-associated TCR beta chains appeared HLA-restricted. The records held CMV serostatus as the only immune exposure information.

The sequencing input was PBMCs. The rearrangement joins TRBV5-1 to TRBJ1-1; D is uncertain. The origin of this receptor is a female donor in good health and CMV-seronegative. CDR3 sequence: CASRVNLNTEAFF. The CDR3 region has the DNA TGCGCCAGCAGGGTCAACTTGAACACTGAAGCTTTCTTT.